The 22 T cell receptor beta chains below were found in one sample sequenced in a study of T cell clones after liver transplantation. The table came from immunoSEQ multiplex PCR; TCRdb's copy has only in-frame clones and leaves some out. Of around 77,000 clones in the sample, under 90% are singletons; the top ten hold about 0.79%. Sequencing used CD4+ T cells from blood, obtained 12 months after liver transplant. The receptors shown here come from a human patient who received a liver transplant. Part of the T cells may come from the graft donor.

The V and J genes are TRBV14 and TRBJ2-1, with D tentatively TRBD1 or TRBD2 (5 bases each). Trimming left V 4 bases short and J 14 bases short, with 15 bases between. The CDR3 consists of 12 residues. Per the germline V gene, CDR1 is SGHDN and CDR2 is FVKESK. CDR3 region: CASSRGHGNEFF. The CDR3, as DNA: TGTGCCAGCAGCCGAGGACACGGGAATGAGTTCTTC.

This clone has more than one count but fewer than ten. The chain's CDR3 is CSVSTGFEGDTQYF. CDR3 DNA sequence: TGCAGCGTTTCGACAGGGTTTGAAGGGGATACGCAGTATTTT. V and J are TRBV29-1 and TRBJ2-3; 7 bases fit TRBD1. The CDR3 extends over 14 amino acids. Germline CDR1 SQVTM, CDR2 ANQGSEA. Trimming at V came to 5 bases and at J to 6 bases, leaving 11 bases not matched to a gene.

The CDR3 nucleotides are TGCGCCAGCAGCCAAGATTCGGACAGTTCCGTTAGGCCCCAGCATTTT. It encodes CASSQDSDSSVRPQHF. This chain connects TRBV4-1 to TRBJ1-5, with D tentatively TRBD1 (6 bases). The germline CDR1 and CDR2 sequences are MGHRA and YSYEKL. The CDR3 length is 16 residues. The V and J ends lost 0 bases and 9 bases respectively, with 18 bases between them.

This clone has only a few counts. DNA of the CDR3: TGTGCCAGCGGGGGGAGGGACGAGCAGTACTTC. It translates to CASGGRDEQYF. The chain couples TRBV2 to TRBJ2-7; 7 bases agree with TRBD2. There are 11 residues in the CDR3. In germline, CDR1 is SNHLY, CDR2 FYNNEI. The V and J ends lost 8 bases and 5 bases, in that order; junction bases with no gene match: 3.

The chain couples TRBV4-2 to TRBJ2-1; 12 bases are a match to TRBD2. This CDR3 has 15 amino acids. Germline V CDR1 and CDR2: LGHNA, YNFKEQ. Trimming cost V 2 bases and J 7 bases; bases outside gene matches: 3. This CDR3 is CASSQLAGGRNEQFF. CDR3 bases: TGTGCCAGCAGCCAACTAGCGGGAGGGCGGAATGAGCAGTTCTTC.

This chain's CDR3 is CASRARDRGPPQHF. The CDR3 DNA is TGTGCCAGTAGGGCCCGGGACAGGGGGCCGCCCCAGCATTTT. The chain carries TRBV19 and TRBJ1-5, with 12 positions matching TRBD1. This CDR3 is 14 amino acids long. J was trimmed by 9 bases and V by 6 bases; bases with no gene match: 6. From germline, CDR1 is LNHDA and CDR2 SQIVND (reference sequence).

The gene calls are TRBV5-6 and TRBJ1-3; D gene uncertain. V gave up 2 bases and J gave up 0 bases, with 12 bases separating them. The CDR3 covers 16 residues. The germline V gene encodes CDR1 SGHDT and CDR2 YYEEEE. The CDR3 sequence is CASSLSPDISGNTIYF. In nucleotides, the CDR3 is TGTGCCAGCAGCTTATCCCCCGACATCTCTGGAAACACCATATATTTT.

V gene TRBV5-4 combines with J gene TRBJ2-3; TRBD2 matches 12 bases. In germline, CDR1 is SGHNT, CDR2 YYREEE (reference sequence). V was clipped by 1 base and J by 4 bases; unmatched bases: 7. This CDR3 contains 17 residues. Here the CDR3 reads CASSLRTSGMLADTQYF. The CDR3 DNA reads as TGTGCCAGCAGCTTGCGGACTAGCGGGATGCTCGCAGATACGCAGTATTTT.

The V call is TRBV11-2, the J call TRBJ2-6; unclear D gene. Germline V gene sequence: CDR1 SGHAT, CDR2 FQNNGV. Trimming left V 5 bases short and J 0 bases short, with 8 bases between. The CDR3 is made up of 15 amino acids. The CDR3: CASSQQVSGANVLTF. CDR3 nucleotide sequence: TGTGCCAGCAGCCAGCAGGTCTCTGGGGCCAACGTCCTGACTTTC.

The J gene is TRBJ1-2, the V gene TRBV7-9; D remains ambiguous. Germline CDR1 SEHNR, CDR2 FQNEAQ (reference sequence). This CDR3 is 12 amino acids long. V lost 7 bases to trimming and J lost 7 bases, with 13 bases between them. In DNA, the CDR3 is TGTGCCAGCACCCGGCAGAGTTCTGGCTACACCTTC. Residues: CASTRQSSGYTF.

The rearrangement links TRBV18 to TRBJ1-1, with D maybe TRBD1 (6 bases). Germline CDR1 is KGHSH and CDR2 is LQKENI. The length of the CDR3 is 15 residues. Trimming took 5 bases from V and 3 from J, leaving 16 bases between them. The CDR3 region has the DNA TGTGCCAGCTCATATTTCGAGGGGGGTGACACTGAAGCTTTCTTT. Amino acid sequence: CASSYFEGGDTEAFF.

This clone was counted a single time. The V gene is TRBV7-2, the J gene TRBJ1-5, with D possibly being TRBD1 (5 bases). V was shortened by 1 base and J by 2 bases, with 12 bases between the two germline ends. The germline V gene encodes CDR1 SGHTA and CDR2 FQGNSA. The CDR3 has 16 residues. DNA of the CDR3: TGTGCCAGCAGCTTAGGAGGTGGGGGGGGCAATCAGCCCCAGCATTTT. This codes for CASSLGGGGGNQPQHF.

This clone was observed a handful of times. This chain links TRBV6-6 with TRBJ2-7; TRBD2 might be the D (5 bases). V was pared by 4 bases and J by 4 bases, with 14 bases between. CDR3 length: 14 amino acids. In germline, CDR1 is MNHNY, CDR2 SVGAGI (reference sequence). In DNA form, the CDR3 reads TGTGCCAGCAGTTTAGCGACGATTCCTTACGAGCAGTACTTC. This encodes CASSLATIPYEQYF.

CDR3 nucleotides: TGTGCCAGCAGCCCATTGAATACGCAGTATTTT. Amino acids: CASSPLNTQYF. This chain connects TRBV7-8 to TRBJ2-3, with unresolved D. CDR3 length equals 11 residues. V lost 5 bases, J lost 7 bases, and 7 bases lay in between. Germline V CDR1 and CDR2: SGHVS, FQNEAQ.

A single count supports this clone. The gene calls are TRBV2 and TRBJ1-3, with TRBD1 matching 9 bases. The junction had 7 bases not matched to a gene; V was cut back by 7 bases and J by 3 bases. Per germline, CDR1 SNHLY and CDR2 FYNNEI. The CDR3 has 15 amino acids. CDR3 residues: CASKNDRGDGNTIYF. As DNA, the CDR3 is TGTGCCAGCAAGAATGACAGGGGGGATGGAAACACCATATATTTT.

The rearrangement links TRBV19 to TRBJ1-2, with 7 bases aligning to TRBD1. V lost 3 bases to trimming and J lost 8 bases; unmatched junction nucleotides: 9. Germline-derived CDR1 and CDR2 are LNHDA and SQIVND (reference sequence). The length of the CDR3 is 14 residues. CDR3 DNA sequence: TGTGCCAGTAGTATGGGCGTGACAGGGAACGGCTACACCTTC. Protein product: CASSMGVTGNGYTF.

This clone was recorded only once. CDR3 DNA: TGTGCCAGCCGTTTCGACTTCGCCTCCTACGAGCAGTACTTC. Translating gives CASRFDFASYEQYF. The chain employs TRBV5-4 and TRBJ2-7; D call uncertain. Trimming left V 7 bases short and J 0 bases short, with 14 bases between. Germline V lookup: CDR1 SGHNT, CDR2 YYREEE (reference sequence). This CDR3 is built from 14 residues. Looking up the rest from reference TRBV5-4 and TRBJ2-7 gives the full variable domain: ETGVTQSPTHLIKTRGQQVTLRCSSQSGHNTVSWYQQALGQGPQFIFQYYREEENGRGNFPPRFSGLQFPNYSSELNVNALELDDSALYLCASRFDFASYEQYFGPGTRLTVT.

V gene TRBV28 combines with J gene TRBJ2-7, with a tentative D call TRBD1 (5 bases). The CDR3 is 14 residues long. The V and J ends lost 6 bases and 3 bases respectively, with 15 bases between them. Germline CDR1 and CDR2: MDHEN and SYDVKM. The CDR3 DNA sequence: TGTGCCAGCAGGGATGGGGCGGAACTCTACGAGCAGTACTTC. Its protein product is CASRDGAELYEQYF.

This clone was picked up one time. The chain employs TRBV2 and TRBJ2-1, with D tentatively TRBD1 (5 bases). The germline V gene encodes CDR1 SNHLY and CDR2 FYNNEI. Trimming removed 2 bases from V and 6 bases from J, with 5 bases in between. The CDR3 spans 12 residues. DNA for the CDR3: TGTGCCAGCAGTGAAACAGGCAATGAGCAGTTCTTC. Protein: CASSETGNEQFF.

The chain joins TRBV7-2 to TRBJ2-7, with D possibly matching TRBD2 (6 bases). CDR3 length: 13 amino acids. Germline CDR1 SGHTA, CDR2 FQGNSA. Trimming removed 3 bases from V and 3 bases from J, with 9 bases in between. CDR3 nucleotides: TGTGCCAGCAGCTTGGACTATTACTACGAGCAGTACTTC. It is translated as CASSLDYYYEQYF.

The CDR3 region is CASSLETAQETQYF. In nucleotides, the CDR3 is TGCGCCAGCAGCTTGGAGACAGCCCAAGAGACCCAGTACTTC. The chain joins TRBV5-1 to TRBJ2-5, with D possibly matching TRBD1 (5 bases). The germline gives CDR1 SGHRS, CDR2 YFSETQ. The CDR3 is made up of 14 amino acids. The V gene lost 0 bases and the J gene lost 1 base, with 7 bases spanning the gap.

This sequence joins TRBV5-4 and TRBJ1-1; 10 bases agree with TRBD1. Trimming at V came to 0 bases and at J to 4 bases, leaving 9 bases not matched to a gene. Germline V gene lookup returns CDR1 SGHNT and CDR2 YYREEE (reference sequence). CDR3 length: 17 residues. The CDR3 DNA sequence: TGTGCCAGCAGCTTGGGGCCTTCGACAGGGGGCGTCACTGAAGCTTTCTTT. Translated: CASSLGPSTGGVTEAFF.